This T cell receptor (beta chain) was recovered during a study of Graves' ophthalmopathy and Graves' hyperthyroidism. RNA transcripts yielded amplified TCR beta CDR3 regions. After a first-round RT-PCR with HTBI primers, a second-round multiplex PCR was run. One entry per CDR3 protein results from TCRdb running MiXCR on the multiplex PCR reads. The sample has about 400,000 distinct CDR3 sequences, more than 20% seen once. V was trimmed by 5 bases and J by 1 base, leaving 12 bases between them. CDR3 length equals 14 residues. Germline V lookup: CDR1 MNHEY, CDR2 SVGEGT. The sample consisted of peripheral blood. V gene TRBV6-2 or TRBV6-3 combines with J gene TRBJ2-7; the D gene is possibly TRBD1 (5 bases). This receptor was obtained from a woman aged 18-30 years with stable Graves' hyperthyroidism. The CDR3 DNA reads TGTGCCAGCAGTCACCGACAGAATTCCTACGAGCAGTACTTC. Encoded protein: CASSHRQNSYEQYF.